The 32 T cell receptor beta chains given below trace back to one sample, sequenced in a study of blood T cell repertoires in COVID-19. The assay was immunoSEQ multiplex PCR, and TCRdb's table has in-frame clones only and misses some. This table holds about 250,000 clones, over 80% found once. Sequencing used PBMCs or T cells enriched from blood (not recorded which). The receptor source for this set is a woman aged 30 to 39 with acute COVID-19.

CDR3 in amino acids: CASSYEGGTNEKLFF. As DNA, the CDR3 is TGCGCCAGCAGCTATGAGGGAGGGACTAATGAAAAACTGTTTTTT. V and J are TRBV5-1 and TRBJ1-4; D gene unclear. Germline CDR1 is SGHRS and CDR2 is YFSETQ. V was cut by 3 bases and J by 2 bases, with 11 bases left in between. This CDR3 contains 15 residues.

This sequence joins TRBV10-2 and TRBJ2-7; D possibly corresponds to TRBD2 (5 bases). Looked up from germline, CDR1 is WSHSY and CDR2 is SAAADI. V was trimmed by 10 bases and J by 1 base, leaving 11 bases between them. The CDR3 consists of 12 residues. The CDR3 spells CATTRESYEQYF. The CDR3 DNA sequence: TGCGCCACCACTAGAGAATCCTACGAGCAGTACTTC.

The chain joins TRBV19 to TRBJ2-2; 8 bases line up with TRBD1. The CDR3 contains 13 residues. V gave up 6 bases and J gave up 6 bases; unmatched junction bases: 3. From germline, CDR1 is LNHDA and CDR2 SQIVND (reference sequence). The DNA for the CDR3 is TGTGCCAGTAGCAGGGGGCCGGCCGGGGAGCTGTTTTTT. Amino acids: CASSRGPAGELFF.

This CDR3 reads CASNELNNEQFF. CDR3 DNA sequence: TGCGCCAGCAACGAGCTAAACAATGAGCAGTTCTTC. J is TRBJ2-1 and V is TRBV10-2; D remains unclear. The germline V gene has CDR1 WSHSY and CDR2 SAAADI. The V gene lost 7 bases and the J gene lost 5 bases, with 9 bases spanning the gap. The CDR3 length is 12 residues.

The chain joins TRBV7-8 to TRBJ1-3, with D maybe TRBD1 (5 bases). The V gene's germline CDR1 is SGHVS and CDR2 FQNEAQ. V was trimmed by 1 base and J by 0 bases, leaving 13 bases between them. The CDR3 has 17 amino acids. CDR3 amino acids: CASSLVPEGASGNTIYF. The DNA for the CDR3 is TGTGCCAGCAGCTTAGTACCGGAAGGGGCCTCTGGAAACACCATATATTTT.

V gene TRBV5-1 combines with J gene TRBJ1-2; 8 nucleotides line up with TRBD1. The CDR3 has 16 residues. Looked up from germline, CDR1 is SGHRS and CDR2 is YFSETQ. V gave up 3 bases and J gave up 3 bases; unmatched junction bases: 10. The CDR3 DNA reads as TGCGCCAGCAGCTGGACAGGGTCAAGGATCGACTATGGCTACACCTTC. It encodes CASSWTGSRIDYGYTF. The whole variable domain, filled in from reference TRBV5-1 and TRBJ1-2, reads KAGVTQTPRYLIKTRGQQVTLSCSPISGHRSVSWYQQTPGQGLQFLFEYFSETQRNKGNFPGRFSGRQFSNSRSEMNVSTLELGDSALYLCASSWTGSRIDYGYTFGSGTRLTVV.

The V and J genes are TRBV9 and TRBJ1-2; TRBD1 agrees at 8 bases. The J segment lost 2 bases and the V segment lost 4 bases, leaving 4 bases of the junction unmatched. The CDR3 spans 14 residues. Germline-derived CDR1 and CDR2 are SGDLS and YYNGEE. In nucleotides, the CDR3 is TGTGCCAGCAGCCCCCGGACAGGGAACTATGGCTACACCTTC. Encoded protein: CASSPRTGNYGYTF.

V is TRBV7-2 and J is TRBJ2-7; D might be TRBD2 (5 bases). CDR1 and CDR2 from the germline V gene are SGHTA and FQGNSA. The V gene lost 6 bases and the J gene lost 2 bases, with 14 bases spanning the gap. The CDR3 has 14 residues. The CDR3 DNA reads TGTGCCAGCAGTCCGACTAACCGTCCCTACGAGCAGTACTTC. Amino acid sequence: CASSPTNRPYEQYF.

The rearrangement links TRBV5-6 to TRBJ1-2; a possible D gene is TRBD1 (5 bases). The CDR3 sequence is 15 residues long. Germline V lookup: CDR1 SGHDT, CDR2 YYEEEE. Between the trimmed V and J ends, which lost 2 bases and 2 bases, there was a span of 13 bases. The CDR3 DNA reads as TGTGCCAGCAGCTTACCGGGACTAACAAACTATGGCTACACCTTC. This encodes CASSLPGLTNYGYTF. The full variable domain, in which reference TRBV5-6 and TRBJ1-2 provide the parts outside the CDR3, is DAGVTQSPTHLIKTRGQQVTLRCSPKSGHDTVSWYQQALGQGPQFIFQYYEEEERQRGNFPDRFSGHQFPNYSSELNVNALLLGDSALYLCASSLPGLTNYGYTFGSGTRLTVV.

The rearrangement links TRBV5-6 to TRBJ2-5; 10 bases line up with TRBD2. This CDR3 region has 17 residues. V trimming: 7 bases; J trimming: 2 bases; junction bases outside the gene matches: 14. Germline V gene data show CDR1 as SGHDT and CDR2 as YYEEEE. This CDR3 is CASEVGLSSGGQETQYF. CDR3 nucleotides: TGTGCCAGCGAAGTGGGGCTGTCTAGCGGGGGACAAGAGACCCAGTACTTC.

This clone was counted between two and nine times. This sequence joins TRBV5-1 and TRBJ1-2; TRBD1 matches 10 bases. CDR3 length equals 15 residues. With V trimmed by 4 bases and J by 6 bases, 9 bases remained unmatched. CDR1 is SGHRS and CDR2 is YFSETQ in the germline V gene. CDR3 sequence (DNA): TGCGCCAGCAGCACAACCGGGACAGGGGATGATGGCTACACCTTC. This translates into CASSTTGTGDDGYTF.

The rearrangement links TRBV9 to TRBJ2-2; possible D gene TRBD1, 5 bases. This CDR3 has 15 residues. V was trimmed by 0 bases and J by 4 bases, leaving 10 bases between them. CDR1 and CDR2 from the germline V gene are SGDLS and YYNGEE. The CDR3 nucleotides are TGTGCCAGCAGCGTAGACAGGATCAGCACCGGGGAGCTGTTTTTT. Amino acid sequence: CASSVDRISTGELFF.

The chain carries TRBV19 and TRBJ1-1; 7 bases fit TRBD1. CDR1 LNHDA and CDR2 SQIVND come from the germline V gene (reference sequence). CDR3 size: 15 residues. V shed 4 bases, J shed 0 bases, and the junction held 5 bases outside the gene matches. The CDR3 sequence: CASSTRTGVNTEAFF. In DNA form, the CDR3 reads TGTGCCAGTAGTACCCGAACAGGGGTGAACACTGAAGCTTTCTTT.

This clone has a handful of counts. This sequence joins TRBV7-2 and TRBJ2-3; 8 positions agree with TRBD2. The J segment lost 4 bases and the V segment lost 4 bases, leaving 13 bases of the junction unmatched. This CDR3 comprises 17 residues. Germline V gives CDR1 SGHTA, CDR2 FQGNSA. CDR3 protein: CASSSGGAGTGADTQYF. CDR3 coding DNA: TGTGCCAGCAGCTCGGGAGGGGCGGGGACTGGCGCAGATACGCAGTATTTT.

This clone occurred once. V gene TRBV5-1 combines with J gene TRBJ1-2; D is ambiguous. The CDR3 sequence is 15 residues long. V lost 0 bases to trimming and J lost 0 bases, with 9 bases between them. The germline gives CDR1 SGHRS, CDR2 YFSETQ. CDR3 coding DNA: TGCGCCAGCAGCTTGGGTGCGTTTTCTAACTATGGCTACACCTTC. Protein product: CASSLGAFSNYGYTF.

The V call is TRBV5-1, the J call TRBJ2-5, with D tentatively TRBD1 (5 bases). The V gene lost 0 bases and the J gene lost 4 bases, with 16 bases spanning the gap. CDR1 and CDR2 (germline): SGHRS, YFSETQ. The CDR3 is 16 amino acids. The CDR3 DNA reads as TGCGCCAGCAGCTTGGAAAGGGGCGGCCTGGTAGAGACCCAGTACTTC. It is translated as CASSLERGGLVETQYF.

The gene calls are TRBV18 and TRBJ1-6, with TRBD1 matching 7 bases. The length of the CDR3 is 16 residues. The germline V gene encodes CDR1 KGHSH and CDR2 LQKENI. The J segment lost 10 bases and the V segment lost 3 bases, leaving 12 bases of the junction unmatched. CDR3 amino acids: CASSPIPTGARSPLHF. CDR3 nucleotide sequence: TGTGCCAGCTCACCGATCCCTACAGGGGCTAGATCACCCCTCCACTTT.

This chain joins TRBV10-3 and TRBJ2-7, with unresolved D. The V and J ends lost 6 bases and 4 bases respectively, with 13 bases between them. Germline V gene lookup returns CDR1 ENHRY and CDR2 SYGVKD. The CDR3 totals 13 residues. Written as DNA, the CDR3 is TGTGCCATCAGGTTGACAAACTCTTACGAGCAGTACTTC. As protein: CAIRLTNSYEQYF.

The V gene is TRBV5-1, the J gene TRBJ1-1, with 7 bases aligning to TRBD1. The CDR3 contains 14 residues. Per the germline V gene, CDR1 is SGHRS and CDR2 is YFSETQ. With V trimmed by 0 bases and J by 4 bases, 3 bases remained unmatched. The CDR3 spells CASSLETGATEAFF. CDR3 sequence (DNA): TGCGCCAGCAGCTTGGAAACAGGGGCCACTGAAGCTTTCTTT.

The rearrangement uses TRBV19 and TRBJ1-6, with 9 bases identical to TRBD1. The CDR3 consists of 15 residues. CDR1 is LNHDA, CDR2 SQIVND, per germline (reference sequence). V lost 5 bases, J lost 7 bases, and 6 bases stayed unmatched. The CDR3 loop is CASSRTGVGNSPLHF. The CDR3, as DNA: TGTGCCAGTAGTCGGACAGGGGTCGGGAATTCACCCCTCCACTTT.

V and J are TRBV2 and TRBJ1-5; no reliable D call. Germline assignment: CDR1 SNHLY and CDR2 FYNNEI. The ends were cut back, 6 bases at V and 7 bases at J, with 22 bases in the middle. This CDR3 has 16 residues. The CDR3 DNA is TGTGCCAGCAGGCAGAAGTTGGCGGCCAGTGTCCAGCCCCAGCATTTT. It codes for CASRQKLAASVQPQHF.

The chain joins TRBV11-2 to TRBJ1-5; D gene ambiguous. Germline CDR1 is SGHAT and CDR2 is FQNNGV. The V gene lost 1 base and the J gene lost 10 bases, with 8 bases spanning the gap. The CDR3 totals 12 residues. In nucleotides, the CDR3 is TGTGCCAGCAGCTTAGGCGCAAGTCCCCAGCATTTT. It encodes CASSLGASPQHF.

The chain is built from TRBV6-1 and TRBJ1-4; D unclear. Germline V CDR1 and CDR2: MNHNS, SASEGT. Between the trimmed V and J ends, which lost 1 base and 8 bases, there was a span of 8 bases. This CDR3 has 13 amino acids. This chain's CDR3 is CASSEVPEEKLFF. The DNA for the CDR3 is TGTGCCAGCAGTGAAGTCCCGGAGGAAAAACTGTTTTTT.

The chain joins TRBV4-1 to TRBJ1-3; 8 positions agree with TRBD1. Germline V gene sequence: CDR1 MGHRA, CDR2 YSYEKL. Trimming removed 0 bases from V and 4 bases from J; junction bases left unmatched: 11. The CDR3 is made up of 18 amino acids. CDR3 in DNA: TGCGCCAGCAGCCAAGATTTGGGGACAGGATCGTGGGGAAACACCATATATTTT. This sequence encodes CASSQDLGTGSWGNTIYF.

The chain has TRBV2 and TRBJ1-5; D might be TRBD1 (6 bases). Trimming took off 6 bases at V and 5 bases at J, with 14 bases between the two ends. The length of the CDR3 is 14 residues. Per the germline V gene, CDR1 is SNHLY and CDR2 is FYNNEI. For the CDR3, the DNA is TGTGCCAGCAGGCTAGACAGGATTCATCAGCCCCAGCATTTT. This encodes CASRLDRIHQPQHF.

The chain recombines TRBV6-1 with TRBJ1-3, with TRBD1 matching over 9 bases. The trim removed 0 bases at V and 3 bases at J, leaving 0 bases unmatched. Germline V gene data show CDR1 as MNHNS and CDR2 as SASEGT. The CDR3 is 15 amino acids. CDR3 protein: CASSEATGGGNTIYF. The CDR3, as DNA: TGTGCCAGCAGTGAAGCGACAGGGGGTGGAAACACCATATATTTT.

The chain links TRBV6-2 or TRBV6-3 to TRBJ1-1, with 11 bases aligning to TRBD1. The CDR3 consists of 15 residues. Germline loops: CDR1 MNHEY, CDR2 SVGEGT. The V gene end was trimmed by 5 bases and the J gene end by 7 bases; junction bases not matched to a gene: 9. CDR3 loop: CASSGPGQGAGEAFF. The CDR3 nucleotides read TGTGCCAGCAGTGGCCCAGGACAGGGGGCAGGTGAAGCTTTCTTT.

This clone has a single count. This sequence joins TRBV4-1 and TRBJ2-1, with unresolved D. V lost 4 bases and J lost 9, with 22 bases in between. The germline V gene encodes CDR1 MGHRA and CDR2 YSYEKL. The CDR3 runs 16 residues. The CDR3 DNA is TGCGCCAGCAGCCGGGTGCAGGCCCCAGGTGAAGGTGAGCAGTTCTTC. This sequence encodes CASSRVQAPGEGEQFF.

V gene TRBV7-2 combines with J gene TRBJ1-2, with a tentative D call TRBD1 (6 bases). V lost 1 base, J lost 8 bases, and 23 bases lay in between. This CDR3 is 17 amino acids long. Germline V gene lookup returns CDR1 SGHTA and CDR2 FQGNSA. As DNA, the CDR3 is TGTGCCAGCAGCTTAGGGGCAGGGGAATCCGAGACAGTGGGCTACACCTTC. It specifies CASSLGAGESETVGYTF. The full variable domain, completed using reference TRBV7-2 and TRBJ1-2, is GAGVSQSPSNKVTEKGKDVELRCDPISGHTALYWYRQSLGQGLEFLIYFQGNSAPDKSGLPSDRFSAERTGGSVSTLTIQRTQQEDSAVYLCASSLGAGESETVGYTFGSGTRLTVV.

V usage is TRBV3-1 (or the pseudogene TRBV3-2) and J usage is TRBJ2-1; tentative D call: TRBD1 (6 bases). V lost 4 bases, J lost 1 base, and 14 bases lay in between. The CDR3 spans 16 residues. Germline V gene sequence: CDR1 LGHDT, CDR2 YNNKEL (reference sequence). CDR3 residues: CASSPQGQGSYNEQFF. The CDR3 DNA reads as TGTGCCAGCAGCCCCCAGGGGCAGGGGTCCTACAATGAGCAGTTCTTC.

This chain uses TRBV5-4 with TRBJ1-2, with D tentatively TRBD1 (5 bases). This CDR3 contains 16 residues. Germline lookup yields CDR1 SGHNT and CDR2 YYREEE (reference sequence). Trimming left V 0 bases short and J 5 bases short, with 17 bases between. The CDR3 reads CASSLVQKLGLYGYTF. The CDR3 DNA is TGTGCCAGCAGCTTGGTTCAGAAATTGGGGCTGTATGGCTACACCTTC.

This chain uses TRBV9 with TRBJ2-3; 8 positions match TRBD2. V gave up 2 bases and J gave up 3 bases; unmatched junction bases: 8. CDR1 and CDR2 (germline): SGDLS, YYNGEE. CDR3 length: 16 amino acids. Written as DNA, the CDR3 is TGTGCCAGCAGCGTGCACCCGGGGGGGATGACAGATACGCAGTATTTT. Translating gives CASSVHPGGMTDTQYF. The whole variable domain, filled in from reference TRBV9 and TRBJ2-3, reads DSGVTQTPKHLITATGQRVTLRCSPRSGDLSVYWYQQSLDQGLQFLIQYYNGEERAKGNILERFSAQQFPDLHSELNLSSLELGDSALYFCASSVHPGGMTDTQYFGPGTRLTVL.